The following is a T cell receptor beta chain sequence with its context. Authors' processing steps: It was from reference gene primer amplification that nucleated cell counts were estimated. TCRdb's copy holds only in-frame clones and misses some; the assay was immunoSEQ multiplex PCR. V, J and clone size were drawn from that table, and D and trimming were deduced from the DNA. Of approximately 260,000 clones in the sample, less than 85% were seen once. This entry belongs to a study of blood T cell repertoires in COVID-19. Study-wide context: PBMCs, B-cell-depleted T cells, or T cells provided the cDNA or gDNA that made up the material.

The CDR3 totals 14 residues. Trimming took 0 bases from V and 8 from J; bases not matched to a gene: 3. Per the germline V gene, CDR1 is SGHAT and CDR2 is FQNNGV. Sequenced sample: peripheral blood. The V gene is TRBV11-2, the J gene TRBJ2-1; 8 bases align to TRBD2. The TCR originated in a man aged 60 to 75 who had recovered from COVID-19. The CDR3 DNA reads as TGTGCCAGCAGCTTAGATAGCGGGAACTATGAGCAGTTCTTC. Translation gives CASSLDSGNYEQFF.